These 23 T cell receptor beta chains originate from one sample sequenced in a study of blood T cell repertoires in COVID-19. The method was immunoSEQ multiplex PCR; TCRdb's version includes in-frame clones alone and lacks a portion of them. Here the sample spans 100,000 to 120,000 clones, 80% to 90% being singletons. The specimen sequenced was peripheral blood. These TCRs come from an older woman with acute or convalescent COVID-19.

The gene calls are TRBV27 and TRBJ2-3; the match to TRBD2 covers 9 bases. The CDR3 loop spans 15 amino acids. Germline V gives CDR1 MNHEY, CDR2 SMNVEV (reference sequence). Trimming took 6 bases from V and 6 from J; bases not matched to a gene: 10. CDR3 in amino acids: CASRRGRAQADTQYF. DNA of the CDR3: TGTGCCAGCAGGCGCGGGAGGGCACAAGCGGATACGCAGTATTTT.

The V call is TRBV19, the J call TRBJ1-2; 9 positions match TRBD1. Trimming cost V 7 bases and J 7 bases; bases outside gene matches: 7. There are 13 residues in the CDR3. Germline CDR1 and CDR2: LNHDA and SQIVND (reference sequence). The CDR3 sequence: CASMGDRDGGYTF. Written as DNA, the CDR3 is TGTGCCAGTATGGGGGACAGGGACGGTGGCTACACCTTC.

The V call is TRBV12-3 or TRBV12-4, the J call TRBJ1-2; maybe TRBD1 (5 bases). Trimming removed 5 bases at V and 3 bases at J, with 10 bases between. The CDR3 covers 13 residues. CDR3 bases: TGTGCCAGCAGTCCCGACAGCGACTATGGCTACACCTTC. It translates to CASSPDSDYGYTF.

Concerning this clone itself: The junction departs from the called germline gene at one end, perhaps through a read error. The chain joins TRBV11-3 to TRBJ2-7, with TRBD1 matching over 10 bases. Germline V gene data show CDR1 as SGHNT and CDR2 as YENEEA. This CDR3 is 13 amino acids long. The DNA of the CDR3 is TGTGCCAGCAGCATAGACAGGGGGCGAGAGCAGTACTTC. Its protein product is CASSIDRGREQYF.

V usage is TRBV28 and J usage is TRBJ1-6; 7 bases fit TRBD1. Trimming cost V 4 bases and J 7 bases; bases outside gene matches: 16. In germline, CDR1 is MDHEN, CDR2 SYDVKM. This CDR3 region has 18 residues. CDR3 protein: CASSSNTGTAGLNSPLHF. In DNA form, the CDR3 reads TGTGCCAGCAGTTCAAACACCGGGACAGCAGGCTTAAATTCACCCCTCCACTTT.

The J gene is TRBJ2-5, the V gene TRBV7-2, with 12 bases aligning to TRBD2. CDR1 and CDR2 (germline): SGHTA, FQGNSA. This CDR3 has 16 amino acids. Losses at the gene ends were 4 bases for V and 7 bases for J; bases not matched to a gene: 10. The CDR3 protein is CASSSRLAGAGGTQYF. The CDR3 region has the DNA TGTGCCAGCAGCTCTCGACTAGCGGGGGCCGGCGGGACCCAGTACTTC.

The chain carries TRBV24-1 and TRBJ2-1; D perhaps matches TRBD2 (6 bases). Germline V lookup: CDR1 KGHDR, CDR2 SFDVKD. Trimming shortened V by 4 bases and J by 10 bases, and 13 bases separated the two germline ends. CDR3 size: 13 residues. The DNA of the CDR3 is TGTGCCACCAGTGACGGGGCGGGGATAGAGCAGTTCTTC. This sequence encodes CATSDGAGIEQFF.

This rearrangement joins TRBV9 to TRBJ1-3; D perhaps matches TRBD1 (6 bases). CDR1 SGDLS and CDR2 YYNGEE come from the germline V gene. This CDR3 comprises 17 residues. V was trimmed by 3 bases and J by 4 bases, leaving 20 bases between them. The CDR3 nucleotides read TGTGCCAGCAGCGGCCCCCCCACACAGGGCTCGGGAAACACCATATATTTT. Encoded protein: CASSGPPTQGSGNTIYF.

The chain joins TRBV6-5 to TRBJ1-2; maybe TRBD1 (6 bases). Trimming left V 2 bases short and J 6 bases short, with 13 bases between. This CDR3 region has 14 residues. The germline gives CDR1 MNHEY, CDR2 SVGAGI. The CDR3 sequence: CASSYGGEGDGYTF. CDR3 sequence (DNA): TGTGCCAGCAGTTACGGGGGGGAGGGGGATGGCTACACCTTC.

This chain connects TRBV7-2 to TRBJ2-5; D is perhaps TRBD1 (5 bases). Germline V CDR1 and CDR2: SGHTA, FQGNSA. This CDR3 is 13 amino acids long. Deletions cut 7 bases from V and 4 bases from J, with 13 bases between. Here the CDR3 reads CASTRQRGETQYF. The DNA of the CDR3 is TGTGCCAGCACCAGACAAAGGGGAGAGACCCAGTACTTC.

This clone was picked up one time. The chain links TRBV6-5 to TRBJ2-6; D is possibly TRBD2 (5 bases). This CDR3 has 15 residues. V was pared by 3 bases and J by 2 bases, with 8 bases between. CDR1 MNHEY and CDR2 SVGAGI come from the germline V gene. In DNA, the CDR3 is TGTGCCAGCAGTTATTGGGGAGCTGGGGCCAACGTCCTGACTTTC. Amino acid sequence: CASSYWGAGANVLTF.

The chain has TRBV28 and TRBJ1-5; possible D gene TRBD1, 6 bases. The germline CDR1 and CDR2 sequences are MDHEN and SYDVKM. The CDR3 is made up of 17 amino acids. Trimming took off 2 bases at V and 7 bases at J, with 21 bases between the two ends. CDR3 region: CASSLPKVWGRDQPQHF. For the CDR3, the DNA is TGTGCCAGCAGTTTACCGAAGGTTTGGGGGCGCGACCAGCCCCAGCATTTT.

This clone was picked up one time. The gene calls are TRBV5-1 and TRBJ1-6, with D perhaps matching TRBD1 (5 bases). Germline CDR1 is SGHRS and CDR2 is YFSETQ. The CDR3 totals 15 residues. V was clipped by 0 bases and J by 7 bases, with 11 bases between them. Here the CDR3 reads CASSLGQGTNSPLHF. The CDR3 bases are TGCGCCAGCAGCTTGGGGCAGGGCACGAATTCACCCCTCCACTTT.

The CDR3 DNA sequence: TGTGCCAGCTCAGCCGACAACCATCAGCCCCAGCATTTT. It specifies CASSADNHQPQHF. The V gene is TRBV18, the J gene TRBJ1-5; D gene ambiguous. The CDR3 sequence is 13 residues long. V shed 5 bases and J shed 5 bases, with 10 bases lying between them. Per germline, CDR1 KGHSH and CDR2 LQKENI.

This chain links TRBV3-1 (or the pseudogene TRBV3-2) with TRBJ1-4; perhaps TRBD1 as D (5 bases). The CDR3 contains 13 residues. The V gene's germline CDR1 is LGHDT and CDR2 YNNKEL (reference sequence). Deletions cut 0 bases from V and 8 bases from J, with 7 bases between. CDR3 bases: TGTGCCAGCAGCCAAGACTCAGGGGAAAAACTGTTTTTT. Translation: CASSQDSGEKLFF.

V is TRBV19 and J is TRBJ2-5; no clear D. Germline loops: CDR1 LNHDA, CDR2 SQIVND (reference sequence). The CDR3 is 15 residues long. Trimming cost V 1 base and J 0 bases, with 9 bases left between them. This CDR3 reads CASSIAARYQETQYF. The CDR3 DNA follows: TGTGCCAGTAGTATAGCAGCGAGGTACCAAGAGACCCAGTACTTC.

The rearrangement links TRBV2 to TRBJ2-3, with 8 bases aligning to TRBD2. The ends lost 6 bases at V and 5 bases at J; junction bases unmatched: 7. Germline loops: CDR1 SNHLY, CDR2 FYNNEI. The CDR3 is made up of 14 amino acids. CDR3 bases: TGTGCCAGCAGCCCCTTCACTAGCGGAGATACGCAGTATTTT. It codes for CASSPFTSGDTQYF.

The rearrangement links TRBV28 to TRBJ1-2, with 7 bases identical to TRBD1. Trimming took 6 bases from V and 8 from J; bases not matched to a gene: 15. This CDR3 is 15 amino acids long. CDR1 and CDR2 from the germline V gene are MDHEN and SYDVKM. The CDR3 sequence: CASRLRETGIGGYTF. For the CDR3, the DNA is TGTGCCAGCAGACTTAGGGAGACAGGGATCGGAGGCTACACCTTC.

The rearrangement joins TRBV5-1 to TRBJ1-3; tentative D call: TRBD1 (5 bases). The V and J ends lost 3 bases and 1 base respectively, with 14 bases between them. The CDR3 has 16 amino acids. CDR1 and CDR2 (germline): SGHRS, YFSETQ. The CDR3 loop is CASSYDLAGSGNTIYF. The DNA of the CDR3 is TGCGCCAGCAGCTACGATCTGGCAGGGTCTGGAAACACCATATATTTT.

This chain uses TRBV4-3 with TRBJ1-4, with TRBD1 matching over 7 bases. This CDR3 contains 16 residues. After removal of 3 bases from V and 7 bases from J, the junction contained 11 bases not matched to a gene. CDR1 and CDR2 (germline): LGHNA, YSLEER. CDR3 amino acids: CASSQDGTASVEKLFF. CDR3 sequence (DNA): TGCGCCAGCAGCCAGGACGGGACAGCCTCTGTTGAAAAACTGTTTTTT.

This clone was detected only a few times. The gene calls are TRBV11-2 and TRBJ2-2; the D is unclear. The V gene lost 5 bases and the J gene lost 3 bases, with 10 bases spanning the gap. The CDR3 spans 14 residues. The V gene's germline CDR1 is SGHAT and CDR2 FQNNGV. For the CDR3, the DNA is TGTGCCAGCAGCCCCGACACGCACACCGGGGAGCTGTTTTTT. This sequence encodes CASSPDTHTGELFF.

This clone appeared once. The chain joins TRBV7-3 to TRBJ2-3, with 7 bases matching TRBD1. Germline trimming cut 2 bases from V and 5 bases from J; bases unmatched to any gene: 4. The length of the CDR3 is 14 residues. Looked up from germline, CDR1 is SGHTA and CDR2 is FQGTGA. The DNA for the CDR3 is TGTGCCAGCAGCTTATCAGGGGGACAAGATACGCAGTATTTT. It encodes CASSLSGGQDTQYF.

V usage is TRBV12-3 or TRBV12-4 and J usage is TRBJ1-2, with D unclear. This CDR3 comprises 13 residues. V was pared by 5 bases and J by 0 bases, with 7 bases between. CDR3 in amino acids: CASSPSANYGYTF. CDR3 nucleotides: TGTGCCAGCAGTCCCTCAGCTAACTATGGCTACACCTTC.